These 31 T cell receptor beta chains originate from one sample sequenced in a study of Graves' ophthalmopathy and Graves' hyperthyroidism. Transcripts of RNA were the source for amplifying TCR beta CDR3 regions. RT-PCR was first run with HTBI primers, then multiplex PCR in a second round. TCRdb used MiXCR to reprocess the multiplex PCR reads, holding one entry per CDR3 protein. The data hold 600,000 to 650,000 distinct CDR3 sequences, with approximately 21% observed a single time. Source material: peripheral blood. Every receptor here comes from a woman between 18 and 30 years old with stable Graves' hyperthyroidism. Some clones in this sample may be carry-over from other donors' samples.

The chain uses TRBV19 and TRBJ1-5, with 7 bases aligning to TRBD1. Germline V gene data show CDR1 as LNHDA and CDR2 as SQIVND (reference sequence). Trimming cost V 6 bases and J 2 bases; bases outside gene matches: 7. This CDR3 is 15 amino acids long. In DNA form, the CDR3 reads TGTGCCAGTAGCCACAGGGGTTCGGGCAATCAGCCCCAGCATTTT. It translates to CASSHRGSGNQPQHF.

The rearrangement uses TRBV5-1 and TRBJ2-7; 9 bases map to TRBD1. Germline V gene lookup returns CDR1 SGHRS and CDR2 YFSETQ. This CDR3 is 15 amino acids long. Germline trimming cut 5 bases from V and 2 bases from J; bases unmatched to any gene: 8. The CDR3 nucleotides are TGCGCCAGCAGGCCCAACAGGGGGCTGGCCTACGAGCAGTACTTC. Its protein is CASRPNRGLAYEQYF. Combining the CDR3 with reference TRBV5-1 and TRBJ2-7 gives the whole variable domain KAGVTQTPRYLIKTRGQQVTLSCSPISGHRSVSWYQQTPGQGLQFLFEYFSETQRNKGNFPGRFSGRQFSNSRSEMNVSTLELGDSALYLCASRPNRGLAYEQYFGPGTRLTVT.

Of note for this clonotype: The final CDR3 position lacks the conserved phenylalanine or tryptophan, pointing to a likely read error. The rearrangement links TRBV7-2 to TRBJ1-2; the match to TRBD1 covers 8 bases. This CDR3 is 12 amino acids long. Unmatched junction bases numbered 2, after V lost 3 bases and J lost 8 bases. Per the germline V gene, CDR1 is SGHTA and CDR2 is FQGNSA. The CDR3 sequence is CASSFRGHGYTD. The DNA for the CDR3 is TGTGCCAGCAGCTTCAGGGGGCACGGCTACACCGAC.

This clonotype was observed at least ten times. CDR3 nucleotide sequence: TGTGCCAGCAGTTTATGGGGGGGGCGAGAGACCCAGTACTTC. Protein sequence: CASSLWGGRETQYF. The chain combines TRBV12-3 or TRBV12-4 with TRBJ2-5, with a weak D call TRBD2 (7 bases). With 2 bases removed from V and 4 bases from J, the gap between germline ends came to 11 bases. The CDR3 consists of 14 residues.

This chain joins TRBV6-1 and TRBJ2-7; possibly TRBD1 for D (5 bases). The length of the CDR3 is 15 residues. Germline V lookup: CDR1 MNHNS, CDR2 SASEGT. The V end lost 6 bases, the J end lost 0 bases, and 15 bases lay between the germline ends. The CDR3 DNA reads TGTGCCAGCAGCGAATTAGGGGCCAGCTCCTACGAGCAGTACTTC. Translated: CASSELGASSYEQYF.

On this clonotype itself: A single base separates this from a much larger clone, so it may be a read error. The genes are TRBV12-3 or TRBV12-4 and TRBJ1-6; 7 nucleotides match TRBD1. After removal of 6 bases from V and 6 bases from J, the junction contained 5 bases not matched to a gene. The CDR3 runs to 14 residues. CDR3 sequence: CASSRQGLNSPLHF. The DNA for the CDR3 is TGTGCCAGCAGCCGACAGGGCCTTAATTCACCCCTCCACTTT.

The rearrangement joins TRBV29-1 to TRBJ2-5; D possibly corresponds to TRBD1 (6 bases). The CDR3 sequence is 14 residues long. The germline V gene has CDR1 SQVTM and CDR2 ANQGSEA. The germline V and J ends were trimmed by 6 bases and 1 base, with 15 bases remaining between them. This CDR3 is CSVAQGTGQETQYF. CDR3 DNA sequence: TGCAGCGTGGCACAGGGTACCGGCCAAGAGACCCAGTACTTC.

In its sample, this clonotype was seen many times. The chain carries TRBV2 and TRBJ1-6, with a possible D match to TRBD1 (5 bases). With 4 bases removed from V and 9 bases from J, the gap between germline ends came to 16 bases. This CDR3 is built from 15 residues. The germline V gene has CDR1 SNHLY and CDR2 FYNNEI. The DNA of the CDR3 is TGTGCCAGCAGTGTGATAGGGGTTATGAGTTCACCCCTCCACTTT. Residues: CASSVIGVMSSPLHF. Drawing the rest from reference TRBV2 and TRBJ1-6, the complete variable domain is EPEVTQTPSHQVTQMGQEVILRCVPISNHLYFYWYRQILGQKVEFLVSFYNNEISEKSEIFDDQFSVERPDGSNFTLKIRSTKLEDSAMYFCASSVIGVMSSPLHFGNGTRLTVT.

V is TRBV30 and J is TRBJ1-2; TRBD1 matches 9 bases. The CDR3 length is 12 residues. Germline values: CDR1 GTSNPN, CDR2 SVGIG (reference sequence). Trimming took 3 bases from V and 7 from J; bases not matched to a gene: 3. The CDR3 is CAWRGQGAGYTF. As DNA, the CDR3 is TGTGCCTGGAGGGGACAGGGCGCTGGCTACACCTTC.

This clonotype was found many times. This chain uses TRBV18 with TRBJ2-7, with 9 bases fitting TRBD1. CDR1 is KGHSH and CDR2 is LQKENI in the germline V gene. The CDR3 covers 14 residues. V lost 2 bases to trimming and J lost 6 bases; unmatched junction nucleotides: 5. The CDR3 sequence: CASSPGTGPGEQYF. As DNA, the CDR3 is TGTGCCAGCTCACCAGGGACAGGGCCTGGCGAGCAGTACTTC.

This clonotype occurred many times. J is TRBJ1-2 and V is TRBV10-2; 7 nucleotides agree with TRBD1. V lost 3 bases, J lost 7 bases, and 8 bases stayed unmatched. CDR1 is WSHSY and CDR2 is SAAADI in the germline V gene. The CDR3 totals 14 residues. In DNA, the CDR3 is TGCGCCAGCAGTGACACGACAGGGTCGAGTGGCTACACCTTC. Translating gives CASSDTTGSSGYTF.

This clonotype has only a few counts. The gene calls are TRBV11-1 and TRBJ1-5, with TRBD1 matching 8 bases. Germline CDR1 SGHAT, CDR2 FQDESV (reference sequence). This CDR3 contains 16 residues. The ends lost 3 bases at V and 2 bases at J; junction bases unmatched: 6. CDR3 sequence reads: CASSLDGTGRNQPQHF. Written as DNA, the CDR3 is TGTGCCAGCAGCTTGGACGGGACAGGCCGCAATCAGCCCCAGCATTTT. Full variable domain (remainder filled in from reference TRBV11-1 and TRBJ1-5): EAEVAQSPRYKITEKSQAVAFWCDPISGHATLYWYRQILGQGPELLVQFQDESVVDDSQLPKDRFSAERLKGVDSTLKIQPAELGDSAMYLCASSLDGTGRNQPQHFGDGTRLSIL.

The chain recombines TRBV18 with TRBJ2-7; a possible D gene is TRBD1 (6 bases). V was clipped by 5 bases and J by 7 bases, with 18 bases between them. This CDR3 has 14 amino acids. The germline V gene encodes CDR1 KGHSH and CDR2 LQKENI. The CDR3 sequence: CASSSGAVSGEQYF. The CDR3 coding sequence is TGTGCCAGCTCATCAGGGGCGGTTTCGGGAGAGCAGTACTTC.

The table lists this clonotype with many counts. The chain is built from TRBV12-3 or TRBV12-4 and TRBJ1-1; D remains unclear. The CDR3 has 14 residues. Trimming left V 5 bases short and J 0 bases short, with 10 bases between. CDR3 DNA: TGTGCCAGCAGTCTACGGAGCCTGAACACTGAAGCTTTCTTT. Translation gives CASSLRSLNTEAFF.

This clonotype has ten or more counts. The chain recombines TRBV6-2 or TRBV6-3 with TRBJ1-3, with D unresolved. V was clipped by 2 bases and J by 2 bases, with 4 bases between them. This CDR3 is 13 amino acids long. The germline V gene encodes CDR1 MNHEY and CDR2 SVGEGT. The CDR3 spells CASSYAAGNTIYF. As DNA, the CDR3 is TGTGCCAGCAGTTACGCAGCTGGAAACACCATATATTTT.

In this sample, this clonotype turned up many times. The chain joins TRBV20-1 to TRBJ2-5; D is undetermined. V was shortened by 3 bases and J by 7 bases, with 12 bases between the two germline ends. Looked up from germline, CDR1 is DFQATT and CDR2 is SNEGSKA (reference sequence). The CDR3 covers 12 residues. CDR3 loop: CSASYQRGTQYF. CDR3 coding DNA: TGCAGTGCTAGTTACCAGAGAGGGACCCAGTACTTC.

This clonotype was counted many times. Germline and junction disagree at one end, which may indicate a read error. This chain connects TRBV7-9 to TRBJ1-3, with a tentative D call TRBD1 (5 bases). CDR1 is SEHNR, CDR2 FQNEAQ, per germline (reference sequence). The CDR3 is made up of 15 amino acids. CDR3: CASSFNQDTGNTIYF. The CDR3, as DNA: TGTGCCAGCAGCTTTAATCAGGACACTGGCAACACCATATATTTT.

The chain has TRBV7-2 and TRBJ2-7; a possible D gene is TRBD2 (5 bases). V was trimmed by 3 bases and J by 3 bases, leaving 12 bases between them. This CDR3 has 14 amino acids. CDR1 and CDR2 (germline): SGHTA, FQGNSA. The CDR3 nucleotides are TGTGCCAGCAGCTTGAACGGTGAGGGCTACGAGCAGTACTTC. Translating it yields CASSLNGEGYEQYF.

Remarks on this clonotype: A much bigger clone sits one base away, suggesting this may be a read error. This chain's CDR3 is CASGDWEGTNYGYTF. The DNA for the CDR3 is TGTGCCAGCGGTGATTGGGAGGGAACTAACTATGGCTACACCTTC. The rearrangement joins TRBV2 to TRBJ1-2; D is uncertain. The CDR3 spans 15 residues. Germline-derived CDR1 and CDR2 are SNHLY and FYNNEI.

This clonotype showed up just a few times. CDR3 protein: CASSQEGVGRTNTGELFF. The DNA for the CDR3 is TGCGCCAGCAGCCAAGAAGGTGTTGGCAGGACGAACACCGGGGAGCTGTTTTTT. V is TRBV4-1 and J is TRBJ2-2; no firm D call. CDR3 length: 18 residues. V dropped 0 bases and J dropped 0 bases, with 14 bases sitting between them. Germline CDR1 and CDR2: MGHRA and YSYEKL.

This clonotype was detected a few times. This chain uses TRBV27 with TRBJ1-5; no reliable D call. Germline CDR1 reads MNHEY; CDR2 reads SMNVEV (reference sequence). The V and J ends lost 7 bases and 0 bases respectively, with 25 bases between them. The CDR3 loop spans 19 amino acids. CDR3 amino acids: CASTRTPEKGRYSNQPQHF. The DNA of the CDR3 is TGTGCCAGCACCAGGACCCCGGAAAAAGGTCGTTATAGCAATCAGCCCCAGCATTTT.

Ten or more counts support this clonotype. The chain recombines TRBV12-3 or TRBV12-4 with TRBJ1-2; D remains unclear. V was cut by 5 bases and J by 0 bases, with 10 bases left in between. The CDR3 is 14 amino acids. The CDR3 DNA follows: TGTGCCAGCAGTCAGTACAGAGCTAACTATGGCTACACCTTC. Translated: CASSQYRANYGYTF.

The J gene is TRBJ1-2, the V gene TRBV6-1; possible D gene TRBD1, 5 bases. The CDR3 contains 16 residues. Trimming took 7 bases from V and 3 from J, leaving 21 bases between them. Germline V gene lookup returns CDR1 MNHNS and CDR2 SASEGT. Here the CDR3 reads CASTGATGPTDYGYTF. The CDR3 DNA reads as TGTGCCAGCACAGGAGCGACGGGACCCACCGACTATGGCTACACCTTC.

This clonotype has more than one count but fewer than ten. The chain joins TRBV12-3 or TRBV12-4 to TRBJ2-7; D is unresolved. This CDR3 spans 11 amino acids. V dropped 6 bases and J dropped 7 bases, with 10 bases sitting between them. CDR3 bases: TGTGCCAGCAGCTGGGCTGGGGAGCAGTACTTC. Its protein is CASSWAGEQYF.

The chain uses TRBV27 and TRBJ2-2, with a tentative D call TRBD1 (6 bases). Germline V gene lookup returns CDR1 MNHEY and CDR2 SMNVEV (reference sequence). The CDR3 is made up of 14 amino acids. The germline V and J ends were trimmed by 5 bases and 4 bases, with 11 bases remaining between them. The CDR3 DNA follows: TGTGCCAGCAGTGAAGACAGGAGCACCGGGGAGCTGTTTTTT. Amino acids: CASSEDRSTGELFF.

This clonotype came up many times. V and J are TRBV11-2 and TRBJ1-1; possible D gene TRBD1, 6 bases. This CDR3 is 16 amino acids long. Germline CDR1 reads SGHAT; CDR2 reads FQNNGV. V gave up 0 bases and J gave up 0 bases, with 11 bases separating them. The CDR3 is CASSLELAGVNTEAFF. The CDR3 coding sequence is TGTGCCAGCAGCTTAGAATTGGCAGGGGTGAACACTGAAGCTTTCTTT.

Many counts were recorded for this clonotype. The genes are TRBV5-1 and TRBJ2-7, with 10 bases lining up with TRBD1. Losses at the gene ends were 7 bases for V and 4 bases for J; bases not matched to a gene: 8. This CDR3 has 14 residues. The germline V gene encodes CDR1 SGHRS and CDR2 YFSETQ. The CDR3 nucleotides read TGCGCCAGCGGAGGGGGGACAGGGGAATACGAGCAGTACTTC. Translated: CASGGGTGEYEQYF. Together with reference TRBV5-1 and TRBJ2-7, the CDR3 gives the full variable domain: KAGVTQTPRYLIKTRGQQVTLSCSPISGHRSVSWYQQTPGQGLQFLFEYFSETQRNKGNFPGRFSGRQFSNSRSEMNVSTLELGDSALYLCASGGGTGEYEQYFGPGTRLTVT.

The CDR3 loop is CASSKEAGEDIQYF. CDR3 DNA sequence: TGTGCCAGCAGTAAGGAAGCAGGGGAGGACATTCAGTACTTC. The chain links TRBV12-3 or TRBV12-4 to TRBJ2-4; D may match TRBD1 or TRBD2 (6 bases each). V lost 5 bases and J 8 bases, leaving 16 bases between the germline ends. This CDR3 has 14 residues.

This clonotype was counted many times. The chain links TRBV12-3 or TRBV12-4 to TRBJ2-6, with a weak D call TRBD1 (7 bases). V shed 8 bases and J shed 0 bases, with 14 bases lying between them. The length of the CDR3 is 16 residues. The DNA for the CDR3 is TGTGCCAGCGAGACAGGGAGGAGCTCTGGGGCCAACGTCCTGACTTTC. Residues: CASETGRSSGANVLTF.

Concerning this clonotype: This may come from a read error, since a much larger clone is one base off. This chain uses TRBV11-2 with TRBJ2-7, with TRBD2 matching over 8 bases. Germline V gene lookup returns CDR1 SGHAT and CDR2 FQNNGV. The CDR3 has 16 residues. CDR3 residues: CASSLDRASGYYGQYF. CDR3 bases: TGTGCCAGCAGCTTAGATCGAGCTAGCGGGTATTACGGGCAGTACTTC.

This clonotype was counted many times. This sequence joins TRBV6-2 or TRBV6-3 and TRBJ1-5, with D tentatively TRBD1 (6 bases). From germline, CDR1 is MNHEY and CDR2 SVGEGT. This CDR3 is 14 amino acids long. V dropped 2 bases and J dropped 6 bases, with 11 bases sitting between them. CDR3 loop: CASSYGGAGQPQHF. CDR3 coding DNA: TGTGCCAGCAGTTACGGGGGGGCAGGTCAGCCCCAGCATTTT.